A single sample is the source of the 13 T cell receptor beta chains below, sequenced in a study of T cell clonality in common variable immunodeficiency. Profiled with immunoSEQ multiplex PCR; TCRdb holds only in-frame clones, not every one. The counts give some 33,000 clones, none of them seen only once; under 4.5% is held by the top ten. Sequenced sample: peripheral blood mononuclear cells. These receptor sequences come from a person aged 18 to 75 in good health.

There are a few counts of this clone. At one end the junction does not follow the germline gene, possibly because of a read error. The read terminates 3 residues ahead of where the CDR3 ends, so the germline J gene completes it. Other DNA sequences in the same sample also yield this CDR3. The chain employs TRBV7-9 and TRBJ1-3; TRBD1 aligns across 10 bases. The CDR3 length is 14 residues. CDR1 and CDR2 from the germline V gene are SEHNR and FQNEAQ (reference sequence). CDR3 DNA (partial): TGTGCCAGCAGCGCGGGACAGGGGACGAACACA. Its protein is CASSAGQGTNT. The whole CDR3 protein is CASSAGQGTNTIYF.

This clone was found a few times. The read falls 3 residues short of the CDR3 end, and the missing part is taken from the germline J gene. The chain recombines TRBV5-1 with TRBJ2-5; TRBD2 matches 13 bases. The junction had 15 bases not matched to a gene; V was cut back by 4 bases and J by 3 bases. The CDR3 runs to 19 residues. Germline V CDR1 and CDR2: SGHRS, YFSETQ. This CDR3 reads CASSPGLAGATRVEETQYF. The sequenced CDR3 bases are TGCGCCAGCAGCCCCGGACTAGCGGGGGCCACGAGAGTCGAAGAGACC.

The sample holds many counts of this clone. The CDR3 goes on 3 residues after the read ends, and that part is filled in from the germline J gene. The genes are TRBV30 and TRBJ2-7; tentative D call: TRBD2 (6 bases). CDR1 and CDR2 (germline): GTSNPN, SVGIG (reference sequence). The CDR3 is 14 amino acids. V was cut by 3 bases and J by 0 bases, with 12 bases left in between. This CDR3 reads CAWSRSEGSYEQYF. The DNA read from the CDR3 is TGTGCCTGGAGCCGCTCGGAGGGCTCCTACGAG.

A word on this clone: The observed sequence ends 3 residues before the CDR3 terminus, with the missing tail filled in from the germline J gene. The V gene is TRBV5-6, the J gene TRBJ1-2, with no clear D. The germline V gene encodes CDR1 SGHDT and CDR2 YYEEEE. Trimming removed 2 bases at V and 5 bases at J, with 10 bases between. This CDR3 has 13 amino acids. The sequenced part of the CDR3 DNA is TGTGCCAGCAGCTTTGCCTCCGGGTATGGC. Its protein product is CASSFASGYG. In full, the CDR3 reads CASSFASGYGYTF.

This clone was detected many times. The CDR3 extends 3 residues past the end of the read, so its final part is completed from the germline J gene. The chain links TRBV7-2 to TRBJ2-1; D not certain. Germline CDR1 is SGHTA and CDR2 is FQGNSA. Trimming pared 5 bases from V and 2 bases from J, leaving 7 bases between. This CDR3 has 13 amino acids. The part of the CDR3 DNA that was read is TGTGCCAGCAGCCTAAGTACCTACAATGAG. Its protein product is CASSLSTYNE. The entire CDR3 is CASSLSTYNEQFF.

At least ten counts were recorded for this clone. The read gets to within 3 residues of the CDR3 end, and the germline J gene fills in the rest. The rearrangement uses TRBV5-1 and TRBJ1-1; tentatively, D is TRBD1 (6 bases). The CDR3 is 14 amino acids. The V and J ends lost 4 bases and 0 bases respectively, with 10 bases between them. Germline-derived CDR1 and CDR2 are SGHRS and YFSETQ. The CDR3 DNA, read in part, is TGCGCCAGCAGCAGGGACATTATGAACACTGAA. Residues: CASSRDIMNTE. The entire CDR3 sequence reads CASSRDIMNTEAFF.

This clone has at least ten counts. The read comes to an end 3 residues before the CDR3 does, leaving the germline J gene to fill in the end. The V call is TRBV20-1, the J call TRBJ2-1; 9 positions agree with TRBD1. Germline CDR1 DFQATT, CDR2 SNEGSKA (reference sequence). The CDR3 length is 15 residues. After removal of 3 bases from V and 7 bases from J, the junction contained 10 bases not matched to a gene. The DNA read from the CDR3 is TGCAGTGCTAGGGGACAGGGTAGGTTCGGGAATGAG. It encodes CSARGQGRFGNE. The whole CDR3 protein is CSARGQGRFGNEQFF.

This clone occurred many times. The read ends 3 residues early relative to the CDR3; the germline J gene fills the gap. This sample also contains other DNA sequences that code for the same CDR3. J is TRBJ2-3 and V is TRBV14; 11 positions match TRBD2. There are 17 residues in the CDR3. CDR1 and CDR2 (germline): SGHDN, FVKESK. V was pared by 3 bases and J by 4 bases, with 9 bases of the junction left unmatched. The CDR3 loop reads CASSHRTSGRKADTQYF. The sequenced part of the CDR3 DNA is TGTGCCAGCAGCCACAGGACTAGCGGGCGGAAGGCAGATACG.

On this clone: From the germline J gene comes the end of the CDR3, since the read stops 3 residues before it. J is TRBJ2-4 and V is TRBV30; tentative D call: TRBD1 (8 bases). Germline assignment: CDR1 GTSNPN and CDR2 SVGIG (reference sequence). The CDR3 extends over 14 amino acids. CDR3: CACDRGGRDYGQYF. The part of the CDR3 DNA that was read is TGTGCCTGTGACAGGGGCGGAAGGGACTATGGT.

This clone was counted at least ten times. The read terminates 3 residues before the CDR3 end, so the remaining end is supplied by the germline J gene. V usage is TRBV5-4 and J usage is TRBJ1-2, with D unclear. The germline V gene has CDR1 SGHNT and CDR2 YYREEE (reference sequence). V was shortened by 2 bases and J by 3 bases, with 11 bases between the two germline ends. The CDR3 runs 14 residues. Incomplete CDR3 DNA: TGTGCCAGCAGCTTTAAAGAACTCGACTATGGC. It specifies CASSFKELDYG. The CDR3 in its entirety is CASSFKELDYGYTF. The full variable domain, with the rest looked up from reference TRBV5-4 and TRBJ1-2, is ETGVTQSPTHLIKTRGQQVTLRCSSQSGHNTVSWYQQALGQGPQFIFQYYREEENGRGNFPPRFSGLQFPNYSSELNVNALELDDSALYLCASSFKELDYGYTFGSGTRLTVV.

In this sample, this clone turned up many times. The read ends 3 residues before the CDR3 terminus; that terminus is restored from the germline J gene. The gene calls are TRBV12-5 and TRBJ2-5; maybe TRBD1 (6 bases). Trimming stripped 4 bases from V and 5 bases from J, with 14 bases between. The CDR3 contains 14 residues. The germline V gene encodes CDR1 LGHNT and CDR2 FRNRAP. The DNA read from the CDR3 is TGTGCTAGTGGTTCAACAGGGCTCGGGGAGACC. This sequence encodes CASGSTGLGET. The whole CDR3 protein reads CASGSTGLGETQYF. Full variable domain (outside the CDR3, taken from reference TRBV12-5 and TRBJ2-5): DARVTQTPRHKVTEMGQEVTMRCQPILGHNTVFWYRQTMMQGLELLAYFRNRAPLDDSGMPKDRFSAEMPDATLATLKIQPSEPRDSAVYFCASGSTGLGETQYFGPGTRLLVL.

In its sample, this clone was seen many times. The CDR3 end is not reached by the read, which stops 3 residues before it; the germline J gene fills it in. The chain is built from TRBV19 and TRBJ1-5; D is unclear. This CDR3 spans 12 amino acids. V was shortened by 7 bases and J by 9 bases, with 13 bases between the two germline ends. The germline V gene has CDR1 LNHDA and CDR2 SQIVND (reference sequence). The DNA read from the CDR3 is TGTGCCAGTACCAACCACCGAGCGCCC. Residues: CASTNHRAP. The entire CDR3 is CASTNHRAPQHF.

This clone is large in the sample. The CDR3 end is not reached by the read, which stops 3 residues before it; the germline J gene fills it in. The chain employs TRBV20-1 and TRBJ2-3; D might be TRBD1 (5 bases). CDR1 DFQATT and CDR2 SNEGSKA come from the germline V gene (reference sequence). The CDR3 extends over 16 amino acids. CDR3 DNA (partial): TGCACAGCAAAGGATGGGGCGGTAGATAGCACAGATACG. It translates to CTAKDGAVDSTDT. The entire CDR3 protein is CTAKDGAVDSTDTQYF.